A few counts support the clone carrying this TCR beta chain. These data originate in a study of T cell repertoires in cytomegalovirus infection. One entry per CDR3 protein, called by TCRdb with MiXCR from the reads. Here the sample spans a few hundred thousand distinct CDR3 sequences, more than 8% being singletons. The sequencing sample was made of PBMCs. The receptor comes from a human donor in good health (CMV status not recorded). Some clones in this sample may be carry-over from other donors' samples.

The CDR3 nucleotides are TGTGCCAGCACGAAACAAAATCAGCCCCAGCATTTT. This encodes CASTKQNQPQHF. The chain links TRBV6-2 or TRBV6-3 to TRBJ1-5; no reliable D call. V lost 7 bases to trimming and J lost 4 bases, with 8 bases between them. Germline V gives CDR1 MNHEY, CDR2 SVGEGT. The CDR3 contains 12 residues.